The 18 T cell receptor beta chains given below trace back to one sample, sequenced in a study of blood T cells in healthy people across ages. A J-beta primer mix and a sample-barcoded 5' primer were used in a second PCR of about 6 to 12 cycles. A single record per CDR3 protein comes from TCRdb applying MiXCR to the 5' RACE reads. This repertoire shows hundreds of thousands of distinct CDR3 sequences, around 50% found once; its top ten account for 20% to 30%. The material sequenced was blood. Receptors originate from a man aged 40-55 years in good health.

This sequence joins TRBV3-1 and TRBJ2-3; 9 bases agree with TRBD2. This CDR3 has 15 amino acids. Trimming cost V 7 bases and J 4 bases; bases outside gene matches: 9. Germline CDR1 LGHDT, CDR2 YNNKEL (reference sequence). CDR3 amino acids: CASTQAREGPDTQYF. In DNA, the CDR3 is TGTGCCAGCACCCAGGCGCGGGAGGGGCCAGATACGCAGTATTTT.

The J gene is TRBJ2-5, the V gene TRBV7-2, with D possibly TRBD1 on 5 matching bases. This CDR3 region has 14 residues. The germline V gene has CDR1 SGHTA and CDR2 FQGNSA. The ends were cut back, 5 bases at V and 5 bases at J, with 15 bases in the middle. The CDR3 sequence is CASSPMGRSETQYF. The CDR3 nucleotides are TGTGCCAGCAGCCCAATGGGGCGTAGCGAGACCCAGTACTTC.

The CDR3 loop is CASLTSGNTEAFF. In DNA, the CDR3 is TGTGCCAGCCTTACCTCAGGGAACACTGAAGCTTTCTTT. The V call is TRBV6-6, the J call TRBJ1-1, with D hard to call. The V and J ends lost 8 bases and 1 base respectively, with 11 bases between them. This CDR3 contains 13 residues. Germline V lookup: CDR1 MNHNY, CDR2 SVGAGI (reference sequence).

This sequence joins TRBV27 and TRBJ1-6; 7 nucleotides match TRBD1. This CDR3 has 14 amino acids. Germline loops: CDR1 MNHEY, CDR2 SMNVEV (reference sequence). Trimming took 6 bases from V and 8 from J; bases not matched to a gene: 7. The CDR3 spells CASRKTGTDSPLHF. The DNA of the CDR3 is TGTGCCAGCAGGAAGACAGGGACAGATTCACCCCTCCACTTT.

V and J are TRBV7-9 and TRBJ1-1; D might be TRBD1 (6 bases). From germline, CDR1 is SEHNR and CDR2 FQNEAQ (reference sequence). V was pared by 5 bases and J by 0 bases, with 16 bases between. This CDR3 has 16 residues. CDR3 in DNA: TGTGCCAGCAGCCCATCAGGGGCCCGGATGAACACTGAAGCTTTCTTT. Protein product: CASSPSGARMNTEAFF.

The chain employs TRBV20-1 and TRBJ2-3, with D perhaps matching TRBD2 (5 bases). Germline CDR1 and CDR2: DFQATT and SNEGSKA (reference sequence). The CDR3 runs 16 residues. The V end was cut by 0 bases, the J end by 2 bases, with 15 bases between. CDR3: CSARDFVGVPTDTQYF. In DNA, the CDR3 is TGCAGTGCTAGAGATTTTGTCGGGGTCCCCACAGATACGCAGTATTTT.

This clonotype was seen more than once but under ten times. The chain uses TRBV6-2 or TRBV6-3 and TRBJ2-3; no reliable D call. Germline CDR1 MNHEY, CDR2 SVGEGT. The CDR3 sequence is 14 residues long. Deletions cut 2 bases from V and 3 bases from J, with 9 bases between. CDR3 sequence (DNA): TGTGCCAGCAGTTACATCGGAAGAACAGATACGCAGTATTTT. It is translated as CASSYIGRTDTQYF.

J is TRBJ1-2 and V is TRBV14; D not certain. V lost 6 bases, J lost 0 bases, and 14 bases lay in between. Germline CDR1 and CDR2: SGHDN and FVKESK. The CDR3 runs 15 residues. CDR3 DNA sequence: TGTGCCAGCAGACCACAGTCTAATCCTAACTATGGCTACACCTTC. This codes for CASRPQSNPNYGYTF.

This clonotype was observed a few times. This chain uses TRBV5-1 with TRBJ2-4; 7 bases are shared with TRBD1. TRBJ2-7 matches the DNA end more closely, so the J call is doubtful. CDR3 length: 13 amino acids. CDR1 and CDR2 (germline): SGHRS, YFSETQ. The CDR3 nucleotides read TGCGCCAGCGGGACAACAGGGGCGGACGAGCAGTACTTC. Residues: CASGTTGADEQYF.

The chain recombines TRBV4-3 with TRBJ2-7; no clear D gene. Trimming took 4 bases from V and 3 from J, leaving 10 bases between them. CDR3 length: 13 residues. Germline values: CDR1 LGHNA, CDR2 YSLEER. CDR3 DNA sequence: TGCGCCAGCAGCCGGGCAGCACACTACGAGCAGTACTTC. Its translation: CASSRAAHYEQYF.

The chain uses TRBV15 and TRBJ1-2, with a possible D match to TRBD1 (6 bases). The length of the CDR3 is 14 residues. Germline V CDR1 and CDR2: LNHNV, YYDKDF (reference sequence). V was clipped by 0 bases and J by 6 bases, with 11 bases between them. The CDR3 here is CATSRDEGVDGYTF. CDR3 sequence (DNA): TGTGCCACCAGCAGAGATGAGGGGGTGGATGGCTACACCTTC.

The chain links TRBV7-9 to TRBJ1-6; D remains ambiguous. The CDR3 is 14 residues long. Trimming removed 1 base at V and 9 bases at J, with 10 bases between. Germline V gene data show CDR1 as SEHNR and CDR2 as FQNEAQ (reference sequence). The CDR3 region is CASSLVEGGSPLHF. For the CDR3, the DNA is TGTGCCAGCAGCTTAGTGGAAGGCGGTTCACCCCTCCACTTT.

The V and J genes are TRBV20-1 and TRBJ2-1, with 12 bases lining up with TRBD2. The CDR3 contains 16 residues. V was pared by 5 bases and J by 8 bases, with 13 bases of the junction left unmatched. Germline V gene lookup returns CDR1 DFQATT and CDR2 SNEGSKA (reference sequence). The CDR3 protein is CSALKTSGGSWDEQFF. DNA for the CDR3: TGCAGTGCTCTAAAGACTAGCGGGGGATCCTGGGATGAGCAGTTCTTC.

The chain employs TRBV6-1 and TRBJ2-7; possible D gene TRBD1, 5 bases. This CDR3 spans 12 amino acids. In germline, CDR1 is MNHNS, CDR2 SASEGT. V was shortened by 6 bases and J by 2 bases, with 8 bases between the two germline ends. This CDR3 reads CASRTDPYEQYF. The CDR3 DNA reads as TGTGCCAGCAGGACAGATCCCTACGAGCAGTACTTC.

V and J are TRBV10-3 and TRBJ2-7, with D possibly matching TRBD1 (5 bases). The V and J ends lost 10 bases and 3 bases respectively, with 22 bases between them. Germline-derived CDR1 and CDR2 are ENHRY and SYGVKD. The CDR3 runs to 15 residues. CDR3 DNA: TGTGCCACCTGGGAAAGGATGGGGCCGAACTACGAGCAGTACTTC. It encodes CATWERMGPNYEQYF.

V usage is TRBV6-2 or TRBV6-3 and J usage is TRBJ2-1; TRBD2 aligns across 11 bases. Germline V gene data show CDR1 as MNHEY and CDR2 as SVGEGT. The V segment lost 6 bases and the J segment 14 bases; nucleotides outside the gene matches: 9. The CDR3 length is 13 residues. CDR3 protein: CASRTTSGGLEFF. The CDR3 DNA is TGTGCCAGCAGGACAACTAGCGGGGGTTTGGAGTTCTTC.

The chain uses TRBV7-3 and TRBJ2-5, with a weak D call TRBD2 (6 bases). Germline V gene lookup returns CDR1 SGHTA and CDR2 FQGTGA. CDR3 length equals 14 residues. V gave up 6 bases and J gave up 3 bases, with 14 bases separating them. This CDR3 reads CASSGAGREETQYF. CDR3 in DNA: TGTGCCAGCAGTGGGGCGGGGAGAGAAGAGACCCAGTACTTC.

V gene TRBV25-1 combines with J gene TRBJ2-7; TRBD1 aligns across 9 bases. The CDR3 spans 13 residues. J was trimmed by 4 bases and V by 7 bases; bases with no gene match: 5. Germline CDR1 reads MGHDK; CDR2 reads SYGVNS. The CDR3 sequence is CASIATGGYEQYF. The CDR3 DNA follows: TGTGCCAGCATTGCGACAGGGGGTTACGAGCAGTACTTC.